This TCR beta chain emerged from a study of identical twins. TCRdb itself ran the 5' RACE reads through MiXCR, one entry per CDR3 protein. The repertoire consists of 200,000 to 300,000 distinct CDR3 sequences, with approximately 7% occurring once and the leading ten covering 3.6%. This clonotype occurred many times. Separately, the same data were catalogued under a study of yellow fever vaccine responses in identical twins.

Sequencing was performed on memory (CD45RO+) T cells sorted from blood. This sequence was found in a woman younger than 30 in good health.

The CDR3 protein is CASSRGFTSNTEAFF. CDR3 nucleotide sequence: TGTGCCAGCAGCAGGGGGTTTACATCGAACACTGAAGCTTTCTTT. The V call is TRBV6-1, the J call TRBJ1-1, with 7 bases matching TRBD1. Germline loops: CDR1 MNHNS, CDR2 SASEGT. This CDR3 has 15 residues. V shed 6 bases and J 1 base; nucleotides not matched to a gene: 8.